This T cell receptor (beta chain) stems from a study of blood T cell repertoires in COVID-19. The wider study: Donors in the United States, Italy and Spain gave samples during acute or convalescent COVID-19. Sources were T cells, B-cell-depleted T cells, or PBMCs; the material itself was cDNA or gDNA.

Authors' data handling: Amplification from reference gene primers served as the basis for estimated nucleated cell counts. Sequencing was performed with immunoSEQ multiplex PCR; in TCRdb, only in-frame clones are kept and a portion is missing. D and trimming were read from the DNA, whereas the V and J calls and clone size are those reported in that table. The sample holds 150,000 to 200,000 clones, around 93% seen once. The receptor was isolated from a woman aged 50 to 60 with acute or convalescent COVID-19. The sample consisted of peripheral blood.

CDR3 sequence: CASSSGQGRDEQYF. CDR3 nucleotides: TGTGCCAGCAGCTCGGGACAGGGTCGCGACGAGCAGTACTTC. The V and J genes are TRBV7-9 and TRBJ2-7; 9 bases align to TRBD1. Germline V gene data show CDR1 as SEHNR and CDR2 as FQNEAQ (reference sequence). Losses at the gene ends were 4 bases for V and 5 bases for J; bases not matched to a gene: 6. This CDR3 has 14 amino acids.